Given below is one T cell receptor (beta chain) in context. Other DNA sequences of this sample code for an identical CDR3. In the authors' workflow: How many nucleated cells were present was estimated from reference gene primer amplification. The data were produced by immunoSEQ multiplex PCR, yet TCRdb's version contains in-frame clones alone and is incomplete. Clone size and V and J calls were adopted from that table, with D and trimming inferred from the DNA. The repertoire holds fewer than 250,000 clones, with 80% as singletons. The data stem from a study of blood T cell repertoires in COVID-19. Across the whole study: The origin of the acute and convalescent COVID-19 samples was the United States, Italy and Spain. The analysed material was cDNA or gDNA that came from T cells, B-cell-depleted T cells, or PBMCs.

This CDR3 spans 14 amino acids. CDR1 is SGHRS, CDR2 YFSETQ, per germline. V was trimmed by 0 bases and J by 5 bases, leaving 11 bases between them. The V gene is TRBV5-1, the J gene TRBJ1-1; tentative D call: TRBD1 (6 bases). Sequencing was carried out using peripheral blood. The sequence derives from a man aged 55 to 70 with acute or convalescent COVID-19. The CDR3 loop reads CASSLDRAYTEAFF. For the CDR3, the DNA is TGCGCCAGCAGCTTGGACAGGGCTTATACTGAAGCTTTCTTT. Looking up the rest from reference TRBV5-1 and TRBJ1-1 gives the full variable domain: KAGVTQTPRYLIKTRGQQVTLSCSPISGHRSVSWYQQTPGQGLQFLFEYFSETQRNKGNFPGRFSGRQFSNSRSEMNVSTLELGDSALYLCASSLDRAYTEAFFGQGTRLTVV.